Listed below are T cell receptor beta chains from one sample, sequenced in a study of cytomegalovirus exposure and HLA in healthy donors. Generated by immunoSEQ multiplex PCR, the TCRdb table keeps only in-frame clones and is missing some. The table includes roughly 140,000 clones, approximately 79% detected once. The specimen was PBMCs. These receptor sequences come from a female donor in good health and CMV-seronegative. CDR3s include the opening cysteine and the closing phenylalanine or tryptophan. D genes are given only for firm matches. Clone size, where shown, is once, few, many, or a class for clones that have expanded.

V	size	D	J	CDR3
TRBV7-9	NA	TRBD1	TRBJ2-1	CASSSPGQGYNEQFF
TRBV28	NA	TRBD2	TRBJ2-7	CASSQTSGSYEQYF
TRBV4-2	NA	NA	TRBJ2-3	CASSQVGGLGTGTDTQYF
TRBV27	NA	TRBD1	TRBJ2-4	CASRNKQGGNIQYF
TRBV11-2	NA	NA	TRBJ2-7	CASSPQGYEQYF
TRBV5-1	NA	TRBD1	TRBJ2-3	CASSLGRQGYVSDTQYF
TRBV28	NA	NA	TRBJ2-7	CASNRMGASYEQYF
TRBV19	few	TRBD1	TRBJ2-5	CASSSRDRGYQETQYF
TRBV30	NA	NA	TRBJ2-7	CAWSRKGTYEQYF
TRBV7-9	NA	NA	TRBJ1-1	CASSAPGHSNTEAFF
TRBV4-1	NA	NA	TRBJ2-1	CASSQEAASRGNEQFF
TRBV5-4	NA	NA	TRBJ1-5	CASSLGGGGANQPQHF
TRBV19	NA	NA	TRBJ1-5	CATKGQINQPQHF
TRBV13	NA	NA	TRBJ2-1	CASSLRRKAGHYNEQFF
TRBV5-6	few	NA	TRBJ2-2	CASSPPLDQVYTGELFF
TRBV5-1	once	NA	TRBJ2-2	CASSLEGPGELFF
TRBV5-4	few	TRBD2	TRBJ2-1	CASSLASGRHNEQFF
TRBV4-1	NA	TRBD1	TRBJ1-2	CASSPGQGVANYGYTF
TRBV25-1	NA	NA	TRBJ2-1	CASSALGDNEQFF
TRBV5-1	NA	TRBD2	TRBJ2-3	CASSLVAGGLTDTQYF
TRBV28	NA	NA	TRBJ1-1	CASSFGTPNTEAFF
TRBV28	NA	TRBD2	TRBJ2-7	CASSSTSGDSYEQYF
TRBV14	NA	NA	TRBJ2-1	CASSPTRLEQFF
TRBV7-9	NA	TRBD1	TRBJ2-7	CASSPSGTGGSEQYF